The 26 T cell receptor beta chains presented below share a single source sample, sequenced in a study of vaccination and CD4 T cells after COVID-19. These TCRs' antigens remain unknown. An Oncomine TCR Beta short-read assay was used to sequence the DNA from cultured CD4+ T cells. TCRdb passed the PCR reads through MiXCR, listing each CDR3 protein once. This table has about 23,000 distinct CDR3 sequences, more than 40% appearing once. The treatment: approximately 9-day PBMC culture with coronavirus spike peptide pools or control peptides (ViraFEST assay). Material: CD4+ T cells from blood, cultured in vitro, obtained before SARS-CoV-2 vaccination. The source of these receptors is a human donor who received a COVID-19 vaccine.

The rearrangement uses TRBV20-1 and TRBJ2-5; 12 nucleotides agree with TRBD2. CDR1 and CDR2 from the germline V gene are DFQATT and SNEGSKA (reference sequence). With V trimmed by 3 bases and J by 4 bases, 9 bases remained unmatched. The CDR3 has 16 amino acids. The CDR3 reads CSASSPSGGAGETQYF. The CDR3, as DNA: TGCAGTGCTAGTAGCCCTAGCGGGGGGGCCGGAGAGACCCAGTACTTC.

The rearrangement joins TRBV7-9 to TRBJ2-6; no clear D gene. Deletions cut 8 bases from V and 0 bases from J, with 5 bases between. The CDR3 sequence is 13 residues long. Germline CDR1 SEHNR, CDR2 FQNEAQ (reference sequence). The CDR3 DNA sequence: TGTGCCAGCGGCGTCTCTGGGGCCAACGTCCTGACTTTC. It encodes CASGVSGANVLTF.

DNA of the CDR3: TGTGCCAGCAGTAGCTACGGGGCCATGAACACTGAAGCTTTCTTT. This gives the protein CASSSYGAMNTEAFF. The chain combines TRBV12-3 or TRBV12-4 with TRBJ1-1, with D possibly TRBD1 on 5 matching bases. The germline V and J ends were trimmed by 5 bases and 0 bases, with 13 bases remaining between them. The CDR3 contains 15 residues.

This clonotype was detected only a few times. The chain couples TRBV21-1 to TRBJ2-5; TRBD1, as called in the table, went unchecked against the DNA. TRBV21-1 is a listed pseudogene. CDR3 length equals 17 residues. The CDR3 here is CASSGRWIRVVEETQYF. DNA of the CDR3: TGTGCCAGCAGCGGCCGGTGGATCAGGGTCGTTGAGGAGACCCAGTACTTC.

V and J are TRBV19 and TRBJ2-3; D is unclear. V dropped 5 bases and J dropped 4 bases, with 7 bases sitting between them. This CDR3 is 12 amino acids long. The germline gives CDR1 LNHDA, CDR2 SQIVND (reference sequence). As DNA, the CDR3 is TGTGCCAGTAGTGCCTCCCCAGATACGCAGTATTTT. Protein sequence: CASSASPDTQYF.

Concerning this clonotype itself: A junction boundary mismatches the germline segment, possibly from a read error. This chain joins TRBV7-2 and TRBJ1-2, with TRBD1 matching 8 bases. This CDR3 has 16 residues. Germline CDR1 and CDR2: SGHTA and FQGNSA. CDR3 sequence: CASTPSGLGTGSGCTF. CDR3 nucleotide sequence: TGTGCCAGCACCCCCTCGGGTCTCGGGACAGGATCTGGCTGCACCTTC.

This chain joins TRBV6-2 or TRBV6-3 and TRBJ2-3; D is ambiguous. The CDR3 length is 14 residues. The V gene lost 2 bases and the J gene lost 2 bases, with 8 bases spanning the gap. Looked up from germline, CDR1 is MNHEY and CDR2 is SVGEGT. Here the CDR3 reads CASSYVGPTDTQYF. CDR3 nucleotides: TGTGCCAGCAGTTACGTAGGGCCCACAGATACGCAGTATTTT.

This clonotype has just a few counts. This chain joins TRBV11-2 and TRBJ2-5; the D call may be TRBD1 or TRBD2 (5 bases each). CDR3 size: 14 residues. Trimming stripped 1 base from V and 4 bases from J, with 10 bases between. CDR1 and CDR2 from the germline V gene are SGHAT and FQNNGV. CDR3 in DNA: TGTGCCAGCAGCTTAGTGGGGACCCGAGAGACCCAGTACTTC. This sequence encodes CASSLVGTRETQYF.

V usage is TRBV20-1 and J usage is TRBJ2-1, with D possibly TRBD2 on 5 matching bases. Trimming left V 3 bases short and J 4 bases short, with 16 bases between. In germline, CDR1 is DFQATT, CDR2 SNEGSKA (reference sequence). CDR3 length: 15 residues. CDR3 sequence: CSASISGASYNEQFF. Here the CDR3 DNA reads TGCAGTGCTAGCATAAGCGGAGCTTCTTACAATGAGCAGTTCTTC.

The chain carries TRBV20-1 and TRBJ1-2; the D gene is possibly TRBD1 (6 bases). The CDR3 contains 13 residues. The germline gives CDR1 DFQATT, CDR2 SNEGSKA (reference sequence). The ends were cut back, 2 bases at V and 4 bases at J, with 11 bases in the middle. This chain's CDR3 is CSARRQDLYGYTF. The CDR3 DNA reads TGCAGTGCTAGAAGACAGGACCTCTATGGCTACACCTTC.

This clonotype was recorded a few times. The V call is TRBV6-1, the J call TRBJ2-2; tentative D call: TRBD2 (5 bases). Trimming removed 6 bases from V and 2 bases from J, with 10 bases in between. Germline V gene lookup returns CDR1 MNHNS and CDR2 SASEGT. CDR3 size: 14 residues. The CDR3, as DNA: TGTGCCAGCAGGGAGGTTAGCAACACCGGGGAGCTGTTTTTT. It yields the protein CASREVSNTGELFF.

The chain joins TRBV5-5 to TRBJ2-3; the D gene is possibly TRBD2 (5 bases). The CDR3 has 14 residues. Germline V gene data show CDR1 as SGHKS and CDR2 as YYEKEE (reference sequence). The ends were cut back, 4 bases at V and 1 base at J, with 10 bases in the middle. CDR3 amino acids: CASSLDWGTDTQYF. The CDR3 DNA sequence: TGTGCCAGCAGCCTGGACTGGGGCACAGATACGCAGTATTTT.

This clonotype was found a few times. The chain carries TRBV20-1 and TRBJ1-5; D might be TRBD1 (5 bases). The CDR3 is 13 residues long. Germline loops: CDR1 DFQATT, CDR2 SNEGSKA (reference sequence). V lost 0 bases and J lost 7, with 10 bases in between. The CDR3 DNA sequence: TGCAGTGCTAGAGATGGGGGGGGGCAGCCCCAGCATTTT. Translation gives CSARDGGGQPQHF.

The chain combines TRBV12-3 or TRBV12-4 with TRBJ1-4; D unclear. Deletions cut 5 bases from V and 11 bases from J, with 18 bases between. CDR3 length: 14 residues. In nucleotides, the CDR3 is TGTGCCAGCAGTCCCACAAACCCCCACTCGAAACTGTTTTTT. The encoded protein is CASSPTNPHSKLFF.

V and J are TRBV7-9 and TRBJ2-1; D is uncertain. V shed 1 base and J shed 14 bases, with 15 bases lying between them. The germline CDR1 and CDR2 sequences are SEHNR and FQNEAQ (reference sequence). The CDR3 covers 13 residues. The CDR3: CASSLGPALRKFF. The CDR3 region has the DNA TGTGCCAGCAGCTTAGGCCCCGCCCTGAGGAAGTTCTTC.

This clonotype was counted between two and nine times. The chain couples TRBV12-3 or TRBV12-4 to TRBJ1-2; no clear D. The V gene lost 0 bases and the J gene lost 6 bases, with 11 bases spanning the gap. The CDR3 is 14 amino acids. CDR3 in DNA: TGTGCCAGCAGTTTAGCGGCACTCAAGGATGGCTACACCTTC. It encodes CASSLAALKDGYTF.

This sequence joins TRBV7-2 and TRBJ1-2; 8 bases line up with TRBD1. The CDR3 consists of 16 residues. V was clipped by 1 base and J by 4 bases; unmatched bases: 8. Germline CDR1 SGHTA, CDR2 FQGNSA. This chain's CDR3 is CASSLDPGGASYGYTF. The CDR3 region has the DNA TGTGCCAGCAGCTTAGACCCAGGGGGCGCGTCCTATGGCTACACCTTC.

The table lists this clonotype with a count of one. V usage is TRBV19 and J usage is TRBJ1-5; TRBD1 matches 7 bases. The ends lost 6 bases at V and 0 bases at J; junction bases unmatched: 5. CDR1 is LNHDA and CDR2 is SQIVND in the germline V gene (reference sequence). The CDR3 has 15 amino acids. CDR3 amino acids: CASSLGQYSNQPQHF. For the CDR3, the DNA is TGTGCCAGTAGCCTGGGACAGTATAGCAATCAGCCCCAGCATTTT.

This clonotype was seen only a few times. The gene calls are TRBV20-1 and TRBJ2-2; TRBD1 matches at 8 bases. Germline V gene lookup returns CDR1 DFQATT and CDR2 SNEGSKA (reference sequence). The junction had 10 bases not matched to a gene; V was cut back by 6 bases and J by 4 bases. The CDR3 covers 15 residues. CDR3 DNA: TGCAGTGCCCCACAAGGAGACAGGGGCACCGGGGAGCTGTTTTTT. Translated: CSAPQGDRGTGELFF.

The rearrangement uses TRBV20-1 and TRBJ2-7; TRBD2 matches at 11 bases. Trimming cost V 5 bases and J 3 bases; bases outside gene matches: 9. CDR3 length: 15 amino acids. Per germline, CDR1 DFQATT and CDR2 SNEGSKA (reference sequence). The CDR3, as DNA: TGCAGTGCTGCCCTGGGACTAGCGGACTACTACGAGCAGTACTTC. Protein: CSAALGLADYYEQYF.

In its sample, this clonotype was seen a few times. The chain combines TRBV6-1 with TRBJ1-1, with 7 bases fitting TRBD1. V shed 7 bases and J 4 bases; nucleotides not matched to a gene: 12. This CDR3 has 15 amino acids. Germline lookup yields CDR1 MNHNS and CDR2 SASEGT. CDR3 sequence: CASTFNRGLGTEAFF. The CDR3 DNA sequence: TGTGCCAGCACATTCAACAGGGGATTAGGCACTGAAGCTTTCTTT.

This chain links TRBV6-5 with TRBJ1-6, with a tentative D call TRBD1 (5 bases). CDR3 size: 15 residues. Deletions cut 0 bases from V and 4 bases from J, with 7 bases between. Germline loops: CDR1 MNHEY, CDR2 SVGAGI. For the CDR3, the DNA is TGTGCCAGCAGTTACTCACAGGCATATAATTCACCCCTCCACTTT. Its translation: CASSYSQAYNSPLHF.

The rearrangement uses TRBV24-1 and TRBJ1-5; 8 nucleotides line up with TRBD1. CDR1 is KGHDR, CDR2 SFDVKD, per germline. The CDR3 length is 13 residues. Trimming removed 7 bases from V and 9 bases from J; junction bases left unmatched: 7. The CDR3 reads CATSHGQGWPQHF. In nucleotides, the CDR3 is TGTGCCACCAGCCACGGACAGGGTTGGCCCCAGCATTTT.

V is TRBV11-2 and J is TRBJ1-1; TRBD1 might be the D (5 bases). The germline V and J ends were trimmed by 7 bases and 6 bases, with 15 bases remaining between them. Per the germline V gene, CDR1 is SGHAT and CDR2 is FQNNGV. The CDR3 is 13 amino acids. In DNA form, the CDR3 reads TGTGCCAGCACCCAACGATTGGGACCTGAAGCTTTCTTT. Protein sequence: CASTQRLGPEAFF. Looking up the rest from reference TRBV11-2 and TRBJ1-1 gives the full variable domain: EAGVAQSPRYKIIEKRQSVAFWCNPISGHATLYWYQQILGQGPKLLIQFQNNGVVDDSQLPKDRFSAERLKGVDSTLKIQPAKLEDSAVYLCASTQRLGPEAFFGQGTRLTVV.

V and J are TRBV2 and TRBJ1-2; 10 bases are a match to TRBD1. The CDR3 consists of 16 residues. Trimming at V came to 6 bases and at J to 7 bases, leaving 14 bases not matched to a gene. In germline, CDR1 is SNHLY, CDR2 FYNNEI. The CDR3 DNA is TGTGCCAGCAGAGCTGGGATGACAGGGGGCTTGGGTGGCTACACCTTC. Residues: CASRAGMTGGLGGYTF.

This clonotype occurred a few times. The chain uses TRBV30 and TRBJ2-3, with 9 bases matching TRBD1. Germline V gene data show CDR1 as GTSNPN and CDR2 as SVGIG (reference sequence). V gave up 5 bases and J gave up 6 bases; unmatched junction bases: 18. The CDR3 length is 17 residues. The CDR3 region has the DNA TGTGCCTGGTCGCAACCCCCTGAGGGACAGGGTGTCGATACGCAGTATTTT. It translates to CAWSQPPEGQGVDTQYF.